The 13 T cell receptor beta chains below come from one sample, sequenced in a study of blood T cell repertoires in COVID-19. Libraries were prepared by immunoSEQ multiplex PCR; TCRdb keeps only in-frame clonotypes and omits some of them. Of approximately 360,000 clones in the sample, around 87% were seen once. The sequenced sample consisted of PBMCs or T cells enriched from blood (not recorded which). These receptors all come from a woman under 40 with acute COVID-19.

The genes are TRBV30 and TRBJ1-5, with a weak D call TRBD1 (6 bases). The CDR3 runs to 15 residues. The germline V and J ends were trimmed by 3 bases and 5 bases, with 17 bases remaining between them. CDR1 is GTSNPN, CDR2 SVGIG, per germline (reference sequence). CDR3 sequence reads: CAWSKGEGVDQPQHF. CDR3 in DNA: TGTGCCTGGAGCAAAGGGGAGGGGGTTGATCAGCCCCAGCATTTT.

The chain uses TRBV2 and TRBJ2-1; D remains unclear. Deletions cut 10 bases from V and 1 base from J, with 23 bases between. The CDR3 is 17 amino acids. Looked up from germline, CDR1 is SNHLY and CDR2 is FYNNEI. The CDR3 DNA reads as TGTGCCAACCACCCAAGAGGCAGTCCTCAATCCTACAATGAGCAGTTCTTC. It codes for CANHPRGSPQSYNEQFF.

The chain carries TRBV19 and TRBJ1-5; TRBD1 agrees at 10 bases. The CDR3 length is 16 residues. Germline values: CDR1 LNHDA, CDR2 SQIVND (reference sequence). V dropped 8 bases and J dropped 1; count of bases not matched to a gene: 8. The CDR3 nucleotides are TGTGCCAGTGCCTCATGGGACAGGGGAAGCAATCAGCCCCAGCATTTT. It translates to CASASWDRGSNQPQHF. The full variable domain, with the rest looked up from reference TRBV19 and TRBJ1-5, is DGGITQSPKYLFRKEGQNVTLSCEQNLNHDAMYWYRQDPGQGLRLIYYSQIVNDFQKGDIAEGYSVSREKKESFPLTVTSAQKNPTAFYLCASASWDRGSNQPQHFGDGTRLSIL.

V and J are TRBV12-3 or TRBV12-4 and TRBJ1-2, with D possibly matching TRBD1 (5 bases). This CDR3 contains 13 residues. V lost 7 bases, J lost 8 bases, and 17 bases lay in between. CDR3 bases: TGTGCCAGCACCCTAGGGGAGGCGGGAGGCTACACCTTC. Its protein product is CASTLGEAGGYTF.

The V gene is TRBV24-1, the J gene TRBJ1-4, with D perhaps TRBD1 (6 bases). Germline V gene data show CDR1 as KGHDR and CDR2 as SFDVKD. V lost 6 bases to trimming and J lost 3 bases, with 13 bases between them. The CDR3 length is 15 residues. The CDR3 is CATSRSGAPNEKLFF. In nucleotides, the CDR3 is TGTGCCACCAGTAGATCAGGGGCCCCTAATGAAAAACTGTTTTTT.

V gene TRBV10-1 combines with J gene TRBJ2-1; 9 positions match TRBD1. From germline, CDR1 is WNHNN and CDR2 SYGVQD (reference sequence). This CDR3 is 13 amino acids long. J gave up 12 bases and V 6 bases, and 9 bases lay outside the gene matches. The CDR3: CASSPGTGRWQFF. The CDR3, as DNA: TGCGCCAGCAGCCCTGGGACAGGGAGGTGGCAGTTCTTC.

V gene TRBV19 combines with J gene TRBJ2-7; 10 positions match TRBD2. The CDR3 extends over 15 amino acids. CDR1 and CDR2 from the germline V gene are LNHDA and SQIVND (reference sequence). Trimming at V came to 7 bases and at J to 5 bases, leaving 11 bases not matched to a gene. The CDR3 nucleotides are TGTGCCAGTAAAAGCGGGGGGGCTTTTATCCACGAGCAGTACTTC. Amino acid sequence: CASKSGGAFIHEQYF.

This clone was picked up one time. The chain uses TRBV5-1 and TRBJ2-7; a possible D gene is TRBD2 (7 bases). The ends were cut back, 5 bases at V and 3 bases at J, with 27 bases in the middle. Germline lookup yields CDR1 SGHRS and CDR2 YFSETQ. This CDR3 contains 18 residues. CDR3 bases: TGCGCCAGCAGTTCGGACCGAGTCCGGAGGGGGGGTAACTACGAGCAGTACTTC. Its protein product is CASSSDRVRRGGNYEQYF.

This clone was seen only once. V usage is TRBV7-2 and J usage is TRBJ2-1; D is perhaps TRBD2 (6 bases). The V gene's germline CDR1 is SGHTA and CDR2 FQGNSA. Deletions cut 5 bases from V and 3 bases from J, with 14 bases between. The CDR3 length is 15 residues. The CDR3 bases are TGTGCCAGCAGCCCTCGAGTCGGGGGCTACAATGAGCAGTTCTTC. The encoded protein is CASSPRVGGYNEQFF.

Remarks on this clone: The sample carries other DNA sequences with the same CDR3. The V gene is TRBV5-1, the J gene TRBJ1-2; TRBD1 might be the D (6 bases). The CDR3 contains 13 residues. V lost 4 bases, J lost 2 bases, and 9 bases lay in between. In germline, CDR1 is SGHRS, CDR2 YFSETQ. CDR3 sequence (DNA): TGCGCCAGCAGCCCCGGACAGAACTATGGCTACACCTTC. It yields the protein CASSPGQNYGYTF.

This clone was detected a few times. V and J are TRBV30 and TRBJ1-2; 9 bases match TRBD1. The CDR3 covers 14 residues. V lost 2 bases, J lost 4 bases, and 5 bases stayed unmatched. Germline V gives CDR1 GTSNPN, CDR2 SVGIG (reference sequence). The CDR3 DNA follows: TGTGCCTGGAGTAGGGACAGGGTGAGCTATGGCTACACCTTC. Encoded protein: CAWSRDRVSYGYTF. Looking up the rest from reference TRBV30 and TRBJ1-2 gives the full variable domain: SQTIHQWPATLVQPVGSPLSLECTVEGTSNPNLYWYRQAAGRGLQLLFYSVGIGQISSEVPQNLSASRPQDRQFILSSKKLLLSDSGFYLCAWSRDRVSYGYTFGSGTRLTVV.

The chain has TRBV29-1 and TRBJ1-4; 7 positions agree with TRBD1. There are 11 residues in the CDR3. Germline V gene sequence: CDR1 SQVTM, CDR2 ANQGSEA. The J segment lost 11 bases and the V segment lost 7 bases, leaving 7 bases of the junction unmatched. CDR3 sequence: CSARGVQKLFF. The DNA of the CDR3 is TGCAGCGCCAGGGGGGTTCAGAAACTGTTTTTT.

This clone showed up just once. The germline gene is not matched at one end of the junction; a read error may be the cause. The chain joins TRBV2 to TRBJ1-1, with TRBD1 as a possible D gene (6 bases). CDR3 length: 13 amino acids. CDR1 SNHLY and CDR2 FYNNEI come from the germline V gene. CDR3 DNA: TGTGCCACCAGTCCACAGGGGAACACTGAAGCTTTCTTT. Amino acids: CATSPQGNTEAFF.